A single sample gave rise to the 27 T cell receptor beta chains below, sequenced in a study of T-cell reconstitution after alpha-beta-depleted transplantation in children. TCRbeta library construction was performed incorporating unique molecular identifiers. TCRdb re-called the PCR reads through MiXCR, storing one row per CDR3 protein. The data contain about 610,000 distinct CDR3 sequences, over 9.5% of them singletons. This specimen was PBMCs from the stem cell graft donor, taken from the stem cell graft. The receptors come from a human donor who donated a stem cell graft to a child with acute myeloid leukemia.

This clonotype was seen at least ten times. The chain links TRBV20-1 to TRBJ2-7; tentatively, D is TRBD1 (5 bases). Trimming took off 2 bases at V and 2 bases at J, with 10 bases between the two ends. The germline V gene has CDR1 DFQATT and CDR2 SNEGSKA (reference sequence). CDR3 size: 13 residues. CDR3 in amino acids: CSARIQGAYEQYF. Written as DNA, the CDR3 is TGCAGTGCTAGAATCCAGGGCGCCTACGAGCAGTACTTC.

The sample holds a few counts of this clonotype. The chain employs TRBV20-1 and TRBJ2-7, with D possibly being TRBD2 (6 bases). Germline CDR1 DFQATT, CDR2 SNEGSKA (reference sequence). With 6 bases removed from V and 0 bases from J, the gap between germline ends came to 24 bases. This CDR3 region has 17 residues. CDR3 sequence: CSANLRPTSQSSYEQYF. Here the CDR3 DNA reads TGCAGTGCCAACCTCAGACCCACTAGCCAAAGCTCCTACGAGCAGTACTTC.

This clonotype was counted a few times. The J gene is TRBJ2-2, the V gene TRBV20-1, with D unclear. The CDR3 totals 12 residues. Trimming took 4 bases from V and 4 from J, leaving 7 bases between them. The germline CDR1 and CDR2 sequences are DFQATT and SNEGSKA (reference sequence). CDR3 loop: CSATEFTGELFF. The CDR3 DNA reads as TGCAGTGCTACAGAGTTCACCGGGGAGCTGTTTTTT.

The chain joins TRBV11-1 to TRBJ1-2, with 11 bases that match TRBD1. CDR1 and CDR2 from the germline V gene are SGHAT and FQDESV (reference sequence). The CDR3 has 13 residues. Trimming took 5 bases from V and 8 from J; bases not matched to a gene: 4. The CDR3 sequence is CASSRTGGNGYTF. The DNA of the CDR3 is TGTGCCAGCAGCCGGACAGGGGGCAACGGCTACACCTTC.

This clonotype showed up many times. The CDR3 bases are TGCAGTGCTACCCCTCTGGGTGAAAAACTGTTTTTT. It translates to CSATPLGEKLFF. The chain links TRBV20-1 to TRBJ1-4; D remains ambiguous. Germline V gene data show CDR1 as DFQATT and CDR2 as SNEGSKA (reference sequence). The CDR3 totals 12 residues. V was cut by 4 bases and J by 7 bases, with 10 bases left in between.

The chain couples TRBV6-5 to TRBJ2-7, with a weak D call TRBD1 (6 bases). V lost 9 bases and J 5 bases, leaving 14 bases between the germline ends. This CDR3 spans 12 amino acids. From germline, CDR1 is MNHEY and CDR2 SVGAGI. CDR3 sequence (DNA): TGTGCCAGTAGGGGGTTCAGGAACGAGCAGTACTTC. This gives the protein CASRGFRNEQYF.

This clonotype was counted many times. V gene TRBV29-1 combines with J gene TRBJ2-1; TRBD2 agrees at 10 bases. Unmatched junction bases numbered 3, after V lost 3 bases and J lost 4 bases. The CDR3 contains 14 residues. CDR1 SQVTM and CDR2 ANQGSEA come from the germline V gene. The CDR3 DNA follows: TGCAGCGTTGACACTAGCGGGATGTACAATGAGCAGTTCTTC. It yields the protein CSVDTSGMYNEQFF.

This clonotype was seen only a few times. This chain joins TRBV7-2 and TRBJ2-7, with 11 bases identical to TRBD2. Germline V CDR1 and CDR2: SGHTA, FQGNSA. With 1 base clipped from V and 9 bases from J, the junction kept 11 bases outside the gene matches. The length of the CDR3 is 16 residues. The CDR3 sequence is CASSLEASGRTLGQYF. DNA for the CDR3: TGTGCCAGCAGCTTAGAAGCTAGCGGGAGGACCCTAGGGCAGTACTTC.

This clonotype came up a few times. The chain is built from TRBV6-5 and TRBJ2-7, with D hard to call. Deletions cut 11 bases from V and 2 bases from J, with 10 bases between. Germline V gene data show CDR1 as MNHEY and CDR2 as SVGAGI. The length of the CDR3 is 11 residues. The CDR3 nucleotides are TGTGCCGCCAGCAGCCCCTACGAGCAGTACTTC. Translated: CAASSPYEQYF.

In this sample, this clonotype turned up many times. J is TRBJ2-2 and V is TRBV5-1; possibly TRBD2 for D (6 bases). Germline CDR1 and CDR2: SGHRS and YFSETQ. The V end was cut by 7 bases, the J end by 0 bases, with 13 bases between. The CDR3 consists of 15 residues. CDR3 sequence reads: CASSPSGANTGELFF. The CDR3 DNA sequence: TGCGCCAGCTCACCCTCGGGGGCGAACACCGGGGAGCTGTTTTTT.

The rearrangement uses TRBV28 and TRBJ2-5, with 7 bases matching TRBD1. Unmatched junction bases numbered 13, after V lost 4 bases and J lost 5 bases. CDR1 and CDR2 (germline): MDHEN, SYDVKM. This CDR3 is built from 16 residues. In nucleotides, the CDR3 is TGTGCCAGCAGTTCGACCGAGGACAGGCCGAGGGAGACCCAGTACTTC. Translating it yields CASSSTEDRPRETQYF.

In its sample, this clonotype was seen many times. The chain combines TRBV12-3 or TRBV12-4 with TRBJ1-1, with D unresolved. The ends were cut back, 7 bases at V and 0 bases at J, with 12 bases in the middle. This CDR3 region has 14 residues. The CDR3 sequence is CASTKMPMNTEAFF. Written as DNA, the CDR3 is TGTGCCAGCACCAAGATGCCCATGAACACTGAAGCTTTCTTT.

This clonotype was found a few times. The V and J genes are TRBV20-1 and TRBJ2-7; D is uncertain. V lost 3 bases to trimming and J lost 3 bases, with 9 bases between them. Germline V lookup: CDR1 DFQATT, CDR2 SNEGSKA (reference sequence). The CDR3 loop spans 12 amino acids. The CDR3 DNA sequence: TGCAGTGCTAGTTCTGAATTCTACGAGCAGTACTTC. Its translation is CSASSEFYEQYF.

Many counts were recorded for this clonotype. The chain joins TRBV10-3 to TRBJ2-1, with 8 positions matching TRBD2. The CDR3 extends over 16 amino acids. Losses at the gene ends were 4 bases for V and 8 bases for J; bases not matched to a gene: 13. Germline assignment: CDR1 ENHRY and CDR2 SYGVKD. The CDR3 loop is CAISAREKSGSDEQFF. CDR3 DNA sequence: TGTGCCATCAGTGCAAGAGAAAAGAGCGGGAGTGATGAGCAGTTCTTC.

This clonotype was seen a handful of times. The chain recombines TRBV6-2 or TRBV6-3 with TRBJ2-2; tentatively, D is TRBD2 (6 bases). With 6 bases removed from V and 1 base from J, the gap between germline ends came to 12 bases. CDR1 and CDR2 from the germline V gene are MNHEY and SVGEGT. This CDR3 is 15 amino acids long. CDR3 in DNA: TGTGCCAGCAGCTTTGCGGGACTGAACACCGGGGAGCTGTTTTTT. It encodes CASSFAGLNTGELFF.

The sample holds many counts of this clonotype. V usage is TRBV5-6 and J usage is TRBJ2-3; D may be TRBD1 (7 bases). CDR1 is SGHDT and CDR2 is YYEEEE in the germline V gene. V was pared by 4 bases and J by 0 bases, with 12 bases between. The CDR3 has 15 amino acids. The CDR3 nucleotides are TGTGCCAGCAGCCCAGGGGGGCGAAGCACAGATACGCAGTATTTT. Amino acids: CASSPGGRSTDTQYF.

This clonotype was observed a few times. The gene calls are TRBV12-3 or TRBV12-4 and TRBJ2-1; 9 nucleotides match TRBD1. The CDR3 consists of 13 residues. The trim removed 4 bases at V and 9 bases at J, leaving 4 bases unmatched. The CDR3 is CASSSGQGVEQFF. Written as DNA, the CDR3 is TGTGCCAGCAGTTCGGGACAGGGCGTTGAGCAGTTCTTC.

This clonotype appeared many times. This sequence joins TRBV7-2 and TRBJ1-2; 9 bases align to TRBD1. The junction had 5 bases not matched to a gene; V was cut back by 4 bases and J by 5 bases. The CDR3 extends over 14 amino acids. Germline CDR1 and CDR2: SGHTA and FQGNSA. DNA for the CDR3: TGTGCCAGCAGCTATAGGACAGGGGTTTATGGCTACACCTTC. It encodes CASSYRTGVYGYTF.

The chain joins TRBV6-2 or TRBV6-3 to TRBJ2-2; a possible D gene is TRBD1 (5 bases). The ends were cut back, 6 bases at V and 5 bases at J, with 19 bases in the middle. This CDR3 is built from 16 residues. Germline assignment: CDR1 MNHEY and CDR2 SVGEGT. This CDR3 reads CASSQAWPKGTGELFF. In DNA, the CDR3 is TGTGCCAGCAGCCAGGCCTGGCCCAAGGGGACCGGGGAGCTGTTTTTT.

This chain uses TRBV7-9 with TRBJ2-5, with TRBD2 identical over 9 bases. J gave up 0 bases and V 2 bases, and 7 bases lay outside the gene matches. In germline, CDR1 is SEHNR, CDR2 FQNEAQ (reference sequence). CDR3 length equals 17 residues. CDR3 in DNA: TGTGCCAGCAGCTTACCCCGACTAGCGGCGTACCAAGAGACCCAGTACTTC. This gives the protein CASSLPRLAAYQETQYF.

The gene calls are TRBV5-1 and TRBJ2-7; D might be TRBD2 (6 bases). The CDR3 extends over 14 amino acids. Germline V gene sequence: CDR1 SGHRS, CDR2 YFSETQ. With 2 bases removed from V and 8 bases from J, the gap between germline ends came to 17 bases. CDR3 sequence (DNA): TGCGCCAGCAGCTTAGCCGGGACTGTGATGCAGCAGTACTTC. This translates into CASSLAGTVMQQYF.

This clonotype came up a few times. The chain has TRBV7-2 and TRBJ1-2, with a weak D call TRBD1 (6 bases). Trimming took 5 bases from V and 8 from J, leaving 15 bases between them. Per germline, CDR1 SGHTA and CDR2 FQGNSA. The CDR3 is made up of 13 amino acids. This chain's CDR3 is CASSPQGKRGYTF. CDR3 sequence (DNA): TGTGCCAGCAGCCCGCAGGGGAAGCGCGGCTACACCTTC.

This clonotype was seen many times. The CDR3: CSARRPGGGATDTQYF. DNA for the CDR3: TGCAGTGCTAGGCGGCCTGGAGGGGGCGCGACAGATACGCAGTATTTT. The chain combines TRBV20-1 with TRBJ2-3, with D maybe TRBD1 (7 bases). CDR3 length: 16 amino acids. Looked up from germline, CDR1 is DFQATT and CDR2 is SNEGSKA (reference sequence). Trimming took 3 bases from V and 3 from J, leaving 19 bases between them.

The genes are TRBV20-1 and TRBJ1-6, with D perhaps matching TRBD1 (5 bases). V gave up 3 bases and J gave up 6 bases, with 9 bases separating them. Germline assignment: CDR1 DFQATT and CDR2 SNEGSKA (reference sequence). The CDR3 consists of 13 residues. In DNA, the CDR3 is TGCAGTGCTAGGGAGGGGCCTAATTCACCCCTCCACTTT. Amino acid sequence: CSAREGPNSPLHF.

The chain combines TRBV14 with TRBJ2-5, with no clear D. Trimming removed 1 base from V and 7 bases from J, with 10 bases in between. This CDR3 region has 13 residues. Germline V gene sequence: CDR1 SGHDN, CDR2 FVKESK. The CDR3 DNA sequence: TGTGCCAGCAGCCAAGTGGGGTTCGGGACCCAGTACTTC. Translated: CASSQVGFGTQYF. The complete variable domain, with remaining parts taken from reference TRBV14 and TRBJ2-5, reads EAGVTQFPSHSVIEKGQTVTLRCDPISGHDNLYWYRRVMGKEIKFLLHFVKESKQDESGMPNNRFLAERTGGTYSTLKVQPAELEDSGVYFCASSQVGFGTQYFGPGTRLLVL.

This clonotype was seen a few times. In DNA form, the CDR3 reads TGTGCCAGCAGAGGGATTTCCTACGAGCAGTACTTC. Its translation: CASRGISYEQYF. The V and J genes are TRBV25-1 and TRBJ2-7, with D uncertain. V was trimmed by 6 bases and J by 1 base, leaving 7 bases between them. The CDR3 is 12 amino acids. CDR1 is MGHDK, CDR2 SYGVNS, per germline.

CDR3 DNA: TGTGCCAGCAGCTTGGATCCCCGCAATCAGCCCCAGCATTTT. Translated: CASSLDPRNQPQHF. This rearrangement joins TRBV5-6 to TRBJ1-5; D ambiguous. CDR1 is SGHDT and CDR2 is YYEEEE in the germline V gene. The CDR3 is 14 residues long. The V and J ends lost 0 bases and 2 bases respectively, with 6 bases between them. The full variable domain, completed using reference TRBV5-6 and TRBJ1-5, is DAGVTQSPTHLIKTRGQQVTLRCSPKSGHDTVSWYQQALGQGPQFIFQYYEEEERQRGNFPDRFSGHQFPNYSSELNVNALLLGDSALYLCASSLDPRNQPQHFGDGTRLSIL.